These 23 T cell receptor beta chains were all obtained from the same sample, sequenced in a study of blood T cell repertoires in COVID-19. Measured with immunoSEQ multiplex PCR; TCRdb has only the in-frame clones, and not every one. The sample includes about 280,000 clones, approximately 86% of them seen just once. Sequenced sample: peripheral blood. These receptors came from a woman between 65 and 79 years old with COVID-19, enrolled during active disease.

The genes are TRBV7-2 and TRBJ2-7; 7 nucleotides agree with TRBD1. Germline V gene lookup returns CDR1 SGHTA and CDR2 FQGNSA. CDR3 length: 14 residues. V shed 5 bases and J 6 bases; nucleotides not matched to a gene: 10. The CDR3 spells CASSPSTGIPEQYF. CDR3 DNA: TGTGCCAGCAGCCCCTCGACAGGGATCCCCGAGCAGTACTTC.

The V call is TRBV7-9, the J call TRBJ1-3; possible D gene TRBD1, 5 bases. V dropped 11 bases and J dropped 4 bases, with 9 bases sitting between them. Germline-derived CDR1 and CDR2 are SEHNR and FQNEAQ (reference sequence). The CDR3 has 11 residues. The CDR3 DNA is TGTGCCTCTAAGGGGGGAAACACCATATATTTT. Residues: CASKGGNTIYF.

The V and J genes are TRBV5-6 and TRBJ1-1, with 9 bases matching TRBD1. The CDR3 spans 19 residues. CDR1 is SGHDT and CDR2 is YYEEEE in the germline V gene. V lost 5 bases, J lost 0 bases, and 17 bases stayed unmatched. CDR3 coding DNA: TGTGCCAGCAGTACCGCGGTAATCGACAGGGGGGTCCTGAACACTGAAGCTTTCTTT. As protein: CASSTAVIDRGVLNTEAFF.

Ten or more counts support this clone. The chain employs TRBV5-4 and TRBJ1-2; unclear D gene. The germline CDR1 and CDR2 sequences are SGHNT and YYREEE (reference sequence). The CDR3 runs to 13 residues. V gave up 2 bases and J gave up 8 bases, with 13 bases separating them. The CDR3 sequence is CASSLASAGGYTF. CDR3 coding DNA: TGTGCCAGCAGCTTAGCCTCCGCGGGGGGCTACACCTTC.

The V gene is TRBV9, the J gene TRBJ2-5; a possible D gene is TRBD2 (5 bases). V lost 0 bases to trimming and J lost 5 bases, with 5 bases between them. Germline V gene lookup returns CDR1 SGDLS and CDR2 YYNGEE. CDR3 size: 12 residues. The CDR3, as DNA: TGTGCCAGCAGCGTAGGCGGGGAGACCCAGTACTTC. This gives the protein CASSVGGETQYF. The complete variable domain, with remaining parts taken from reference TRBV9 and TRBJ2-5, reads DSGVTQTPKHLITATGQRVTLRCSPRSGDLSVYWYQQSLDQGLQFLIQYYNGEERAKGNILERFSAQQFPDLHSELNLSSLELGDSALYFCASSVGGETQYFGPGTRLLVL.

V usage is TRBV5-6 and J usage is TRBJ1-3, with 7 bases identical to TRBD1. CDR1 and CDR2 from the germline V gene are SGHDT and YYEEEE. The CDR3 runs 14 residues. The J segment lost 2 bases and the V segment lost 4 bases, leaving 3 bases of the junction unmatched. The CDR3 DNA is TGTGCCAGCAGCGAGACAGGGCCTGGAAACACCATATATTTT. Its protein product is CASSETGPGNTIYF.

In its sample, this clone was seen a few times. This chain connects TRBV11-2 to TRBJ2-1; TRBD1 might be the D (5 bases). This CDR3 comprises 14 residues. CDR1 and CDR2 from the germline V gene are SGHAT and FQNNGV. Trimming pared 6 bases from V and 5 bases from J, leaving 14 bases between. Here the CDR3 DNA reads TGTGCCAGCAGGTCTACCCCAGGGAACAATGAGCAGTTCTTC. This sequence encodes CASRSTPGNNEQFF.

This clone was counted only a few times. The chain couples TRBV27 to TRBJ1-2; a possible D gene is TRBD1 (6 bases). The CDR3 contains 16 residues. CDR1 is MNHEY, CDR2 SMNVEV, per germline (reference sequence). V lost 6 bases and J 4 bases, leaving 21 bases between the germline ends. The CDR3, as DNA: TGTGCCAGCAGCCCCTTTCCCGAGCGAGGGGGCTATGGCTACACCTTC. Translating gives CASSPFPERGGYGYTF.

This chain links TRBV5-1 with TRBJ1-5; 7 positions match TRBD1. Germline lookup yields CDR1 SGHRS and CDR2 YFSETQ. This CDR3 is built from 13 residues. Unmatched junction bases numbered 1, after V lost 0 bases and J lost 7 bases. DNA of the CDR3: TGCGCCAGCAGCTTGGGACAGGGCCAGCCCCAGCATTTT. Protein sequence: CASSLGQGQPQHF. The full variable domain, its missing parts supplied by reference TRBV5-1 and TRBJ1-5, is KAGVTQTPRYLIKTRGQQVTLSCSPISGHRSVSWYQQTPGQGLQFLFEYFSETQRNKGNFPGRFSGRQFSNSRSEMNVSTLELGDSALYLCASSLGQGQPQHFGDGTRLSIL.

This sequence joins TRBV6-4 and TRBJ2-7, with 7 bases aligning to TRBD2. The CDR3 loop spans 15 amino acids. Unmatched junction bases numbered 9, after V lost 4 bases and J lost 3 bases. The germline gives CDR1 MRHNA, CDR2 SNTAGT. The CDR3: CASSASGGAGYEQYF. CDR3 DNA: TGTGCCAGCAGTGCCTCGGGGGGAGCCGGCTACGAGCAGTACTTC.

The chain carries TRBV6-1 and TRBJ2-7; 13 positions match TRBD2. Looked up from germline, CDR1 is MNHNS and CDR2 is SASEGT. The CDR3 extends over 20 amino acids. The junction had 11 bases not matched to a gene; V was cut back by 0 bases and J by 0 bases. The CDR3 loop reads CASSEARDRTSGGFSYEQYF. CDR3 nucleotide sequence: TGTGCCAGCAGTGAAGCGAGAGACAGGACTAGCGGGGGTTTCTCCTACGAGCAGTACTTC.

V gene TRBV7-2 combines with J gene TRBJ2-7; a possible D gene is TRBD2 (6 bases). This CDR3 spans 14 amino acids. Germline V CDR1 and CDR2: SGHTA, FQGNSA. The V end was cut by 2 bases, the J end by 0 bases, with 8 bases between. The CDR3 DNA is TGTGCCAGCAGCTTACAGGAGGGCTCCTACGAGCAGTACTTC. Protein: CASSLQEGSYEQYF.

CDR3 DNA sequence: TGTGCCAGCAGTTCGGACAGCCCCTTCGGAGAGACCCAGTACTTC. This codes for CASSSDSPFGETQYF. The V gene is TRBV28, the J gene TRBJ2-5, with D tentatively TRBD1 (6 bases). CDR1 and CDR2 (germline): MDHEN, SYDVKM. Trimming left V 4 bases short and J 4 bases short, with 16 bases between. CDR3 length: 15 amino acids. Looking up the rest from reference TRBV28 and TRBJ2-5 gives the full variable domain: DVKVTQSSRYLVKRTGEKVFLECVQDMDHENMFWYRQDPGLGLRLIYFSYDVKMKEKGDIPEGYSVSREKKERFSLILESASTNQTSMYLCASSSDSPFGETQYFGPGTRLLVL.

To note about this clone: The sample holds other DNA sequences that translate to the same CDR3. The chain combines TRBV27 with TRBJ2-1; D may be TRBD1 (5 bases). The CDR3 runs to 13 residues. CDR1 is MNHEY and CDR2 is SMNVEV in the germline V gene (reference sequence). Trimming took 0 bases from V and 7 from J, leaving 7 bases between them. The CDR3 DNA follows: TGTGCCAGCAGTTTATCGGCAGGGAATGAGCAGTTCTTC. It yields the protein CASSLSAGNEQFF.

CDR3 in amino acids: CATSDFGRVGTADTQYF. Here the CDR3 DNA reads TGTGCCACCAGTGATTTTGGGAGGGTGGGAACAGCAGATACGCAGTATTTT. The rearrangement joins TRBV24-1 to TRBJ2-3, with 7 bases identical to TRBD2. The CDR3 is 17 residues long. V shed 1 base, J shed 4 bases, and the junction held 10 bases outside the gene matches. In germline, CDR1 is KGHDR, CDR2 SFDVKD.

The chain has TRBV7-7 and TRBJ2-1; TRBD2 agrees at 9 bases. The CDR3 covers 15 residues. Germline CDR1 reads SSHAT; CDR2 reads FNYEAQ (reference sequence). The J segment lost 3 bases and the V segment lost 3 bases, leaving 3 bases of the junction unmatched. Written as DNA, the CDR3 is TGTGCCAGCAGCTTTCCTAGCGGGGACTACAATGAGCAGTTCTTC. Its protein is CASSFPSGDYNEQFF.

The chain links TRBV12-3 or TRBV12-4 to TRBJ2-5; D gene ambiguous. CDR3 length: 12 residues. V was shortened by 3 bases and J by 3 bases, with 5 bases between the two germline ends. The CDR3 DNA reads as TGTGCCAGCAGTTTTTTTAAAGAGACCCAGTACTTC. Protein sequence: CASSFFKETQYF.

This clone was observed once. V is TRBV6-5 and J is TRBJ2-7, with TRBD2 identical over 8 bases. The CDR3 runs 15 residues. The germline V gene encodes CDR1 MNHEY and CDR2 SVGAGI. Trimming removed 7 bases from V and 0 bases from J; junction bases left unmatched: 8. In DNA, the CDR3 is TGTGCCAGCACCCTGGCGGGGGGCAGCTCCTACGAGCAGTACTTC. This translates into CASTLAGGSSYEQYF.

This clone showed up just a few times. The chain is built from TRBV27 and TRBJ1-3; D remains ambiguous. The CDR3 spans 15 residues. The ends were cut back, 2 bases at V and 0 bases at J, with 8 bases in the middle. Germline values: CDR1 MNHEY, CDR2 SMNVEV (reference sequence). The CDR3 sequence: CASSLTGSSGNTIYF. The DNA for the CDR3 is TGTGCCAGCAGTTTAACCGGGAGCTCTGGAAACACCATATATTTT.

V usage is TRBV5-4 and J usage is TRBJ2-7, with 10 bases identical to TRBD2. Trimming cost V 1 base and J 2 bases; bases outside gene matches: 3. CDR1 SGHNT and CDR2 YYREEE come from the germline V gene (reference sequence). The CDR3 covers 15 residues. CDR3 loop: CASSLQRGGAYEQYF. For the CDR3, the DNA is TGTGCCAGCAGCTTGCAGCGGGGGGGAGCCTACGAGCAGTACTTC. The full variable domain, completed using reference TRBV5-4 and TRBJ2-7, is ETGVTQSPTHLIKTRGQQVTLRCSSQSGHNTVSWYQQALGQGPQFIFQYYREEENGRGNFPPRFSGLQFPNYSSELNVNALELDDSALYLCASSLQRGGAYEQYFGPGTRLTVT.

The chain recombines TRBV18 with TRBJ1-5, with D perhaps TRBD1 (6 bases). Germline V lookup: CDR1 KGHSH, CDR2 LQKENI. CDR3 length: 14 amino acids. Trimming removed 5 bases from V and 2 bases from J, with 10 bases in between. In DNA form, the CDR3 reads TGTGCCAGCTCAGAGGCAGGGGGCAATCAGCCCCAGCATTTT. This sequence encodes CASSEAGGNQPQHF. The full variable domain, its missing parts supplied by reference TRBV18 and TRBJ1-5, is NAGVMQNPRHLVRRRGQEARLRCSPMKGHSHVYWYRQLPEEGLKFMVYLQKENIIDESGMPKERFSAEFPKEGPSILRIQQVVRGDSAAYFCASSEAGGNQPQHFGDGTRLSIL.

The V gene is TRBV6-6, the J gene TRBJ2-3; 9 bases line up with TRBD1. V shed 6 bases, J shed 5 bases, and the junction held 6 bases outside the gene matches. CDR1 is MNHNY, CDR2 SVGAGI, per germline (reference sequence). This CDR3 spans 14 amino acids. The CDR3 region has the DNA TGTGCCAGCAGCCGGACAGGGGTGGTAGATACGCAGTATTTT. Its translation: CASSRTGVVDTQYF.

V and J are TRBV7-8 and TRBJ2-1; 7 nucleotides line up with TRBD1. The V gene end was trimmed by 6 bases and the J gene end by 0 bases; junction bases not matched to a gene: 5. CDR1 and CDR2 (germline): SGHVS, FQNEAQ. The CDR3 consists of 15 residues. The CDR3 sequence is CASSIQGSSYNEQFF. CDR3 nucleotide sequence: TGTGCCAGCAGTATACAGGGGAGCTCCTACAATGAGCAGTTCTTC.